This TCR beta chain was recorded in a study of blood T cells in healthy people across ages. Total RNA was isolated from each sample in quantities of at least 5 micrograms. Primed by a sample-barcoded 5' primer and a J-beta primer mix, a second PCR proceeded for 7 to 11 cycles. One entry per CDR3 protein, called by TCRdb with MiXCR from the 5' RACE reads. The data hold approximately 810,000 distinct CDR3 sequences, with about 30% observed a single time. Findings of the study overall: Long-lived donors had more naive CD4+ cells and higher diversity than aged donors. Naive and antigen-experienced cells were not separated, limiting conclusive comparison.

Points on this clonotype: Its matching antigen is unknown.

The sequenced sample consisted of blood. The receptor's source is a woman older than 75 in good health.

Written as DNA, the CDR3 is TGTGCCAGTACCAAATTAGCGGGGGGGAACACCGGGGAGCTGTTTTTT. Protein: CASTKLAGGNTGELFF. This chain joins TRBV19 and TRBJ2-2; 10 positions match TRBD2. The germline V gene has CDR1 LNHDA and CDR2 SQIVND (reference sequence). With 7 bases clipped from V and 1 base from J, the junction kept 6 bases outside the gene matches. CDR3 length: 16 amino acids.